This TCR beta chain was recorded in a study of CD8 T cells in Susac syndrome. RNA in amounts of roughly 0.5 to 1 ug was reverse transcribed with random hexamers. Multiplex immunoSEQ PCR targeted 54 Vbeta and 13 Jbeta TCR beta segments. TCRdb re-analysed the immunoSEQ multiplex PCR reads in MiXCR, keeping a single row per CDR3 protein. This sample has a few hundred thousand distinct CDR3 sequences, with roughly 96% found just once. TEMRA cells were FACS-enriched and CD8+ and CD4+ T cells negatively isolated. Germline V gene data show CDR1 as GTSNPN and CDR2 as SVGIG (reference sequence). Trimming removed 0 bases at V and 5 bases at J, with 8 bases between. There are 13 residues in the CDR3.

The chain joins TRBV30 to TRBJ2-1; D unclear. This receptor was obtained from a human donor with multiple sclerosis. Sequencing input: CD4+ T cells from PBMCs. The chain's CDR3 is CAWSVRLDNEQFF. The CDR3 nucleotides read TGTGCCTGGAGTGTACGGCTCGACAATGAGCAGTTCTTC.